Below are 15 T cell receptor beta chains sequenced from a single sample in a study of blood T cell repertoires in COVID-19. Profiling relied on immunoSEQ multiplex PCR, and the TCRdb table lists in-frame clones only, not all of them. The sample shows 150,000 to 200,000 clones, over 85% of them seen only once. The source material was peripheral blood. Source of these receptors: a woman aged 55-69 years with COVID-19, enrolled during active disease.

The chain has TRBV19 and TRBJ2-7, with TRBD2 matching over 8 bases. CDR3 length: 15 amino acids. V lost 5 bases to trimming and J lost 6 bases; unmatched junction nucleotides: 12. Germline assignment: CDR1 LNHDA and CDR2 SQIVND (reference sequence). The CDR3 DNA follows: TGTGCCAGTAGTCCTCGGGAGGGACGCGGCGTCGAGCAGTACTTC. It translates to CASSPREGRGVEQYF.

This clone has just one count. CDR3 sequence (DNA): TGCGCCAGCAGCCAAGTGGGGGGGCGCCTCGATGGCTACACCTTC. Its protein is CASSQVGGRLDGYTF. The V gene is TRBV4-3, the J gene TRBJ1-2; D may be TRBD1 (6 bases). Germline V gives CDR1 LGHNA, CDR2 YSLEER. V lost 1 base and J 6 bases, leaving 15 bases between the germline ends. The CDR3 has 15 amino acids.

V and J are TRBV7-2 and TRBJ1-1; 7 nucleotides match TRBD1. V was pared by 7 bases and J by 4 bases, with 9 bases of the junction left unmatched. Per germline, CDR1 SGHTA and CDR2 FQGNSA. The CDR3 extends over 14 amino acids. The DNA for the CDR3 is TGTGCCAGCAAACAGGGGACGGTGAGCACTGAAGCTTTCTTT. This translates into CASKQGTVSTEAFF.

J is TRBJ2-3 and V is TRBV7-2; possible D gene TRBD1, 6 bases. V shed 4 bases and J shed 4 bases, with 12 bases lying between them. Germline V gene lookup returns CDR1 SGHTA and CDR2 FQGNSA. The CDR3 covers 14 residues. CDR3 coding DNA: TGTGCCAGCAGCTCCAACAGGGCCTCAGATACGCAGTATTTT. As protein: CASSSNRASDTQYF.

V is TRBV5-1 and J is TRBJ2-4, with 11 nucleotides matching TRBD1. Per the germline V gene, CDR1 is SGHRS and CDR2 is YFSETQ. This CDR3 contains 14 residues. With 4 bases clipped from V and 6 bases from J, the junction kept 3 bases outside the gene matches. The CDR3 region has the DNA TGCGCCAGCAGCCCTGGACAGGGGGCAAACATTCAGTACTTC. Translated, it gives CASSPGQGANIQYF.

This chain's CDR3 is CASRTGGRNSPLHF. The CDR3 DNA reads TGTGCCAGTAGAACAGGGGGTCGTAATTCACCCCTCCACTTT. This chain connects TRBV19 to TRBJ1-6, with TRBD1 matching over 8 bases. The CDR3 covers 14 residues. Per germline, CDR1 LNHDA and CDR2 SQIVND (reference sequence). The ends lost 6 bases at V and 6 bases at J; junction bases unmatched: 4.

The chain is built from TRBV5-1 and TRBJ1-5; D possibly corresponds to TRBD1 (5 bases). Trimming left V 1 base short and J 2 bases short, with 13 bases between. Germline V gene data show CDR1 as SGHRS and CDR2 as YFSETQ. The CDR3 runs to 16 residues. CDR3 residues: CASSLFGGEGNQPQHF. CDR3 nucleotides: TGCGCCAGCAGCTTGTTCGGGGGGGAAGGCAATCAGCCCCAGCATTTT.

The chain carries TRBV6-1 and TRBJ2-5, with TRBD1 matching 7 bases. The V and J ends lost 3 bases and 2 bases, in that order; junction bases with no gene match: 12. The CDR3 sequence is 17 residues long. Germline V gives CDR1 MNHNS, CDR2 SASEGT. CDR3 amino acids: CASSDLGAGTAQETQYF. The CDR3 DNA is TGTGCCAGCAGTGATTTGGGGGCCGGGACAGCTCAAGAGACCCAGTACTTC.

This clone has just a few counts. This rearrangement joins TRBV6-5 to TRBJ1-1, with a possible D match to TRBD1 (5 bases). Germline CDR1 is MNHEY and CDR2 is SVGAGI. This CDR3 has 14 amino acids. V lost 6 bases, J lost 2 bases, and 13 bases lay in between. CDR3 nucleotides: TGTGCCAGCAGCCGGGGGATAAAAAACACTGAAGCTTTCTTT. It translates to CASSRGIKNTEAFF.

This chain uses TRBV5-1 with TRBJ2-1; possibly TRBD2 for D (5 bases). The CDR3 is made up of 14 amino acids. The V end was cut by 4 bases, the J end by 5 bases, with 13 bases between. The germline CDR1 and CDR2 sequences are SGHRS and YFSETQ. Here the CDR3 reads CASSLLGADNEQFF. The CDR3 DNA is TGCGCCAGCAGCCTACTGGGAGCGGACAATGAGCAGTTCTTC.

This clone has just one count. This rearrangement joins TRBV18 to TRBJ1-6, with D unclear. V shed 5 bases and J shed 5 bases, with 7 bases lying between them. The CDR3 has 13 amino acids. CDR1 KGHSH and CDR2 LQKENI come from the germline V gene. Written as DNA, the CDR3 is TGTGCCAGCTCAGGCCAAAATAATTCACCCCTCCACTTT. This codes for CASSGQNNSPLHF.

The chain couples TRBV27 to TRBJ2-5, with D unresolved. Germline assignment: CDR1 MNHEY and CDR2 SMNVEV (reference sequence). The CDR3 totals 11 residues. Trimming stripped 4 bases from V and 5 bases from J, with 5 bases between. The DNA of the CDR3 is TGTGCCAGCAGTTCGAGGGAGACCCAGTACTTC. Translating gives CASSSRETQYF.

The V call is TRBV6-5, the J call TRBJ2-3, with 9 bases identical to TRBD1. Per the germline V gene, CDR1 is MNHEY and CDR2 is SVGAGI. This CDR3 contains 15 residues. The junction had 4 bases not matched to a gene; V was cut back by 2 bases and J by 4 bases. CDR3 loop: CASSYTGTGPDTQYF. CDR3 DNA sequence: TGTGCCAGCAGTTACACCGGGACAGGGCCAGATACGCAGTATTTT.

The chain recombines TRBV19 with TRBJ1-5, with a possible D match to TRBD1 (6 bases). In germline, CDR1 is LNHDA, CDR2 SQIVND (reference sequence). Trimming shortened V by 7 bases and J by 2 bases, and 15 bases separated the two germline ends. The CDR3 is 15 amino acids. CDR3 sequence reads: CASTEWAGGNQPQHF. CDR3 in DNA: TGTGCCAGTACCGAATGGGCAGGGGGCAATCAGCCCCAGCATTTT.

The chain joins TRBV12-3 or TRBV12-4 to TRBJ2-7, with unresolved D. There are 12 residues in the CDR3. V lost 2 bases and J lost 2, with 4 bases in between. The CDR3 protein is CASSLNTYEQYF. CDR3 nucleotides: TGTGCCAGCAGTTTAAACACCTACGAGCAGTACTTC.